A selection of T cell receptor beta chains follows, all from one sample in a study of cytomegalovirus exposure and HLA in healthy donors. Clones were read by immunoSEQ multiplex PCR, and TCRdb kept only the in-frame ones, dropping some. The sample records about 82,000 clones, around 10% being singletons. Input material: PBMCs. The receptors shown here come from a man aged 55-75 years in good health and CMV-seropositive. The CDR3 runs from the conserved cysteine through the conserved F or W. The D gene is left open where the match is weak. Clone size is stated in some rows and not others, as once, few, many or a class when expanded.

d_gene: TRBD1; v_gene: TRBV18; j_gene: TRBJ1-2; abundance: few; CDR3aa: CASSPQGQGWGYTF; CDR3nt: TGTGCCAGCTCACCTCAAGGACAGGGATGGGGCTACACCTTC
d_gene: TRBD1; v_gene: TRBV6-6; j_gene: TRBJ1-1; abundance: -; CDR3aa: CASSYRQGVNTEAFF; CDR3nt: TGTGCCAGCAGTTACCGACAGGGGGTGAACACTGAAGCTTTCTTT
d_gene: TRBD2; v_gene: TRBV18; j_gene: TRBJ2-7; abundance: -; CDR3aa: CASSPTSGTYEQYF; CDR3nt: TGTGCCAGCTCACCGACTAGCGGTACCTACGAGCAGTACTTC
d_gene: -; v_gene: TRBV7-9; j_gene: TRBJ2-3; abundance: -; CDR3aa: CASSPGQGMDTDTQYF; CDR3nt: TGCGCCAGCAGCCCTGGGCAGGGTATGGACACAGATACGCAGTATTTT
d_gene: -; v_gene: TRBV7-8; j_gene: TRBJ2-7; abundance: few; CDR3aa: CASSLVGGGYEQYF; CDR3nt: TGTGCCAGCAGCTTAGTGGGGGGAGGCTACGAGCAGTACTTC
d_gene: TRBD2; v_gene: TRBV7-6; j_gene: TRBJ2-3; abundance: few; CDR3aa: CASSSRLAGATDTQYF; CDR3nt: TGTGCCAGCAGCTCTCGACTAGCGGGAGCCACAGATACGCAGTATTTT
d_gene: TRBD2; v_gene: TRBV9; j_gene: TRBJ2-3; abundance: -; CDR3aa: CASSVGGAGGLTDTQYF; CDR3nt: TGTGCCAGCAGCGTAGGAGGGGCGGGAGGGCTAACAGATACGCAGTATTTT
d_gene: TRBD1; v_gene: TRBV30; j_gene: TRBJ2-3; abundance: few; CDR3aa: CAWSSEGTGGGTQYF; CDR3nt: TGTGCCTGGAGTTCCGAGGGGACAGGGGGCGGTACGCAGTATTTT
d_gene: -; v_gene: TRBV10-1; j_gene: TRBJ2-1; abundance: few; CDR3aa: CASSGQAYNEQFF; CDR3nt: TGCGCCAGCAGTGGACAGGCCTACAATGAGCAGTTCTTC
d_gene: -; v_gene: TRBV27; j_gene: TRBJ2-3; abundance: few; CDR3aa: CASSYIHTDTQYF; CDR3nt: TGTGCCAGCAGTTATATCCACACCGATACGCAGTATTTT
d_gene: -; v_gene: TRBV5-6; j_gene: TRBJ1-4; abundance: few; CDR3aa: CASSLVTDDNEKLFF; CDR3nt: TGTGCCAGCAGCTTGGTAACAGATGATAATGAAAAACTGTTTTTT
d_gene: TRBD1; v_gene: TRBV6-4; j_gene: TRBJ1-2; abundance: -; CDR3aa: CASRPQGAANYGYTF; CDR3nt: TGTGCCAGCAGGCCTCAGGGGGCCGCTAACTATGGCTACACCTTC
d_gene: -; v_gene: TRBV19; j_gene: TRBJ1-6; abundance: few; CDR3aa: CASSKGAIQGPLHF; CDR3nt: TGTGCCAGTAGTAAGGGCGCTATCCAGGGACCCCTCCACTTT
d_gene: TRBD2; v_gene: TRBV18; j_gene: TRBJ2-1; abundance: few; CDR3aa: CASSPRAGDSNEQFF; CDR3nt: TGTGCCAGCTCACCACGAGCGGGAGACAGTAATGAGCAGTTCTTC
d_gene: TRBD1; v_gene: TRBV5-1; j_gene: TRBJ2-3; abundance: -; CDR3aa: CASSPDRARTDTQYF; CDR3nt: TGCGCCAGCAGCCCCGACAGGGCCCGCACAGATACGCAGTATTTT
d_gene: TRBD1; v_gene: TRBV7-6; j_gene: TRBJ2-1; abundance: -; CDR3aa: CASSLGVTGYDDEQFF; CDR3nt: TGTGCCAGCAGCTTAGGAGTGACAGGGTATGATGATGAGCAGTTCTTC
d_gene: -; v_gene: TRBV29-1; j_gene: TRBJ2-1; abundance: -; CDR3aa: CSVDQNEQFF; CDR3nt: TGCAGCGTTGATCAAAATGAGCAGTTCTTC
d_gene: -; v_gene: TRBV11-2; j_gene: TRBJ2-3; abundance: -; CDR3aa: CASRFGGTGTDTQYF; CDR3nt: TGTGCCAGCCGCTTCGGCGGGACGGGCACAGATACGCAGTATTTT
d_gene: -; v_gene: TRBV4-1; j_gene: TRBJ2-7; abundance: -; CDR3aa: CASSFRTGDYEQYF; CDR3nt: TGCGCCAGCAGCTTCCGGACTGGGGACTACGAGCAGTACTTC
d_gene: TRBD2; v_gene: TRBV4-1; j_gene: TRBJ2-7; abundance: -; CDR3aa: CASSHSGVPAHEQYF; CDR3nt: TGCGCCAGCAGCCATAGCGGGGTCCCGGCACACGAGCAGTACTTC
d_gene: -; v_gene: TRBV28; j_gene: TRBJ2-3; abundance: few; CDR3aa: CASSSPGRHTDTQYF; CDR3nt: TGTGCCAGCAGTTCCCCCGGGAGACACACAGATACGCAGTATTTT
d_gene: -; v_gene: TRBV6-5; j_gene: TRBJ2-5; abundance: -; CDR3aa: CASSLQETQYF; CDR3nt: TGTGCCAGCAGCCTACAAGAGACCCAGTACTTC
d_gene: TRBD2; v_gene: TRBV5-1; j_gene: TRBJ2-5; abundance: few; CDR3aa: CASSLRTSGSQETQYF; CDR3nt: TGCGCCAGCAGCTTGAGGACTAGCGGGTCCCAAGAGACCCAGTACTTC
d_gene: TRBD2; v_gene: TRBV15; j_gene: TRBJ2-3; abundance: -; CDR3aa: CATSRILAESTDTQYF; CDR3nt: TGTGCCACCAGCCGGATACTAGCGGAAAGCACAGATACGCAGTATTTT
d_gene: -; v_gene: TRBV6-5; j_gene: TRBJ1-6; abundance: -; CDR3aa: CASSYSSNSPLHF; CDR3nt: TGTGCCAGCAGTTACTCCTCCAATTCACCCCTCCACTTT
d_gene: TRBD1; v_gene: TRBV2; j_gene: TRBJ1-4; abundance: -; CDR3aa: CASRPGQNNEKLFF; CDR3nt: TGTGCCAGCAGACCGGGACAGAATAATGAAAAACTGTTTTTT
d_gene: TRBD2; v_gene: TRBV4-1; j_gene: TRBJ2-7; abundance: few; CDR3aa: CASSGLAGTYEQYF; CDR3nt: TGCGCCAGCAGCGGACTAGCGGGGACCTACGAGCAGTACTTC
d_gene: -; v_gene: TRBV11-2; j_gene: TRBJ2-1; abundance: few; CDR3aa: CASSLDGGMYNEQFF; CDR3nt: TGTGCCAGCAGCTTAGATGGGGGGATGTACAATGAGCAGTTCTTC
d_gene: TRBD1; v_gene: TRBV11-3; j_gene: TRBJ2-2; abundance: -; CDR3aa: CASSFDRGNTGELFF; CDR3nt: TGTGCCAGCAGCTTCGACAGGGGTAACACCGGGGAGCTGTTTTTT
d_gene: -; v_gene: TRBV11-2; j_gene: TRBJ2-2; abundance: -; CDR3aa: CASSLTVTLNTGELFF; CDR3nt: TGTGCCAGCAGCTTAACAGTGACCTTGAACACCGGGGAGCTGTTTTTT
d_gene: -; v_gene: TRBV11-2; j_gene: TRBJ2-1; abundance: medium-sized; CDR3aa: CASSLGSGVNEQFF; CDR3nt: TGTGCCAGCAGCCTCGGGTCGGGGGTGAATGAGCAGTTCTTC
d_gene: -; v_gene: TRBV2; j_gene: TRBJ1-5; abundance: -; CDR3aa: CASSAGGISQPQHF; CDR3nt: TGTGCCAGCAGTGCGGGGGGGATAAGTCAGCCCCAGCATTTT
d_gene: TRBD1; v_gene: TRBV28; j_gene: TRBJ1-2; abundance: -; CDR3aa: CAILDRVGYGYTF; CDR3nt: TGTGCCATTCTGGACAGGGTTGGTTATGGCTACACCTTC
d_gene: TRBD1; v_gene: TRBV25-1; j_gene: TRBJ1-2; abundance: -; CDR3aa: CASTGGTGVSRYGYTF; CDR3nt: TGTGCCAGCACTGGAGGGACAGGGGTTAGTAGGTATGGCTACACCTTC
d_gene: -; v_gene: TRBV29-1; j_gene: TRBJ1-2; abundance: -; CDR3aa: CSVGGGANYGYTF; CDR3nt: TGCAGCGTTGGGGGGGGAGCTAACTATGGCTACACCTTC
d_gene: TRBD2; v_gene: TRBV4-1; j_gene: TRBJ2-7; abundance: few; CDR3aa: CASRLGTSGRSYEQYF; CDR3nt: TGCGCCAGCAGGCTGGGGACTAGCGGGAGATCCTACGAGCAGTACTTC
d_gene: TRBD2; v_gene: TRBV9; j_gene: TRBJ2-3; abundance: -; CDR3aa: CASSVTGLAASTDTQYF; CDR3nt: TGTGCCAGCAGCGTTACGGGACTAGCGGCGAGCACAGATACGCAGTATTTT
d_gene: -; v_gene: TRBV2; j_gene: TRBJ1-5; abundance: -; CDR3aa: CASSERSNQPQHF; CDR3nt: TGTGCCAGCAGTGAGAGGAGCAATCAGCCCCAGCATTTT
d_gene: -; v_gene: TRBV6-1; j_gene: TRBJ1-1; abundance: few; CDR3aa: CASSRQNTEAFF; CDR3nt: TGTGCCAGCAGTCGACAGAACACTGAAGCTTTCTTT